Sequencing of this T cell receptor (beta chain) was carried out in a study of blood T cell repertoires in COVID-19 (dated by TCRdb to the early 2020s). Regarding the complete study: Samples from collaborators originated in the United States, Italy and Spain and spanned both the acute and convalescent phases of COVID-19. The material from the prospective study consisted of cDNA or gDNA derived from T cells, B-cell-depleted T cells, or PBMCs. Sample metadata almost always included a de-identified subject ID, COVID-19 status, age in years and sex. Where available, HLA class I and class II types were obtained from metadata supplied by the sample provider rather than from assay-based typing. The samples were drawn from two sources: the first 160 participants of the ongoing ImmuneRACE study, and 1,000 to 1,500 subjects contributed by 6 global collaborators. The repertoires were made available in a free public database intended to serve as a resource for research on the immune response to SARS-CoV-2. The dataset comprised deeply sampled blood TCRbeta repertoires from subjects exposed to, actively infected with, or recovered from COVID-19. Paper-wide results and their limitations: How much clinical and demographic metadata was included differed by source and by participant, and the metadata was provided uncurated.

The immunoSEQ Assay, a bias-controlled multiplex PCR, was used to amplify TCRbeta CDR3 regions from genomic DNA. Processing in the source paper ran as follows. The number of nucleated cells in each sample was estimated by amplification of reference gene primers within the assay. To quantify the absolute abundance of each unique TCRbeta CDR3 rearrangement, sequence reads were collapsed and filtered. For each sample, productive Simpson clonality was calculated as the square root of Simpson's diversity index over productive rearrangements. In its TCRdb copy, this immuneACCESS table keeps in-frame sequences only and misses some clones. Where compared with another copy, unresolved V genes explain less than half of these, and the others have no known cause. The V and J calls and the clone size are those of that table, but D and trimming were determined from the DNA. Counted in this sample were 300,000 to 350,000 clones; 87% of them appeared once. The ten top clones hold over 6% of the sample.

One collaborating source in Seattle enrolled patients during active infection and followed them longitudinally through the course of disease. Collaborating institutions collected whole blood in K2EDTA tubes following their own protocols. Collaborator samples were shipped for TCRbeta analysis as frozen whole blood, isolated PBMCs, or DNA extracted from either sample type. As to this clone: The clone's antigen remains unknown. No much larger clone is present one base from it, and per-base qualities are unavailable.

The material sequenced was peripheral blood. This TCR was sampled from a woman in her forties or fifties with COVID-19, enrolled during active disease.

CDR3 region: CASSLQLAGLSTDTQYF. The nucleotides read TGTGCCAGCAGTCTACAACTAGCGGGACTCAGCACAGATACGCAGTATTTT. The chain links TRBV4-2 with TRBJ2-3, with 10 middle bases fitting TRBD2. Trimming removed 6 bases from V and 0 bases from J; the gene matches leave 9 bases unexplained. The germline V gene gives CDR1 as LGHNA and CDR2 as YNFKEQ. Including the terminal cysteine and phenylalanine, the CDR3 comprises 17 residues. The DNA shown is the 51-base CDR3, in frame from base 1.